The next 30 T cell receptor beta chains were all read from a single sample in a study of blood T cells in healthy people across ages. Sample-barcoded 5' priming and a J-beta primer mix drove a second PCR of roughly 6 to 12 cycles. TCRdb reprocessed the 5' RACE reads via MiXCR and lists one record per CDR3 protein. The sample records about 1.8 million distinct CDR3 sequences, about 50% being singletons. Sequencing was done on a sample of blood. Receptors were obtained from a woman aged 40 to 50 in good health.

This clonotype was counted a few times. The chain links TRBV6-6 to TRBJ2-7, with 9 bases that match TRBD1. V trimming: 4 bases; J trimming: 3 bases; junction bases outside the gene matches: 7. The CDR3 spans 15 residues. Germline assignment: CDR1 MNHNY and CDR2 SVGAGI (reference sequence). The CDR3 is CASSFGTGKHYEQYF. As DNA, the CDR3 is TGTGCCAGCAGTTTCGGGACAGGGAAACACTACGAGCAGTACTTC.

The table lists this clonotype with many counts. The chain uses TRBV15 and TRBJ2-3; 9 positions match TRBD1. The germline V gene has CDR1 LNHNV and CDR2 YYDKDF (reference sequence). V dropped 4 bases and J dropped 6; count of bases not matched to a gene: 8. The CDR3 totals 15 residues. CDR3 sequence (DNA): TGTGCCACCAGCACGACCGGGACAGGGAGGGATACGCAGTATTTT. It encodes CATSTTGTGRDTQYF.

This clonotype was recorded a few times. V usage is TRBV5-1 and J usage is TRBJ2-7, with TRBD1 matching over 7 bases. The CDR3 sequence is 16 residues long. Germline CDR1 and CDR2: SGHRS and YFSETQ. The trim removed 4 bases at V and 2 bases at J, leaving 12 bases unmatched. CDR3 in DNA: TGCGCCAGCAGCATACCACAGGGGCTACAAACCTACGAGCAGTACTTC. It encodes CASSIPQGLQTYEQYF.

The V call is TRBV6-5, the J call TRBJ1-2, with 8 bases aligning to TRBD1. The germline gives CDR1 MNHEY, CDR2 SVGAGI. The CDR3 length is 18 residues. Losses at the gene ends were 0 bases for V and 8 bases for J; bases not matched to a gene: 17. In DNA form, the CDR3 reads TGTGCCAGCAGTTACTCGAGCGGGCAGGGGGCAAATTCCTGGGGCTACACCTTC. This encodes CASSYSSGQGANSWGYTF.

This clonotype appeared a single time. The rearrangement joins TRBV28 to TRBJ1-1; 10 bases line up with TRBD1. Germline trimming cut 7 bases from V and 5 bases from J; bases unmatched to any gene: 4. This CDR3 has 13 amino acids. The germline gives CDR1 MDHEN, CDR2 SYDVKM. The DNA of the CDR3 is TGTGCCAGCATGACAGGGGGCAGGACTGAAGCTTTCTTT. Its translation: CASMTGGRTEAFF.

This sequence joins TRBV18 and TRBJ2-3, with 13 nucleotides matching TRBD2. The ends lost 6 bases at V and 7 bases at J; junction bases unmatched: 13. This CDR3 has 17 amino acids. The germline gives CDR1 KGHSH, CDR2 LQKENI. The DNA for the CDR3 is TGTGCCAGCTCTTCGGGACTAGCGGGACGTGGACGGAATACGCAGTATTTT. Its translation is CASSSGLAGRGRNTQYF.

Comments on this clonotype: One end of the junction varies from germline; a read error may be responsible. The rearrangement uses TRBV10-3 and TRBJ2-7; no clear D gene. This CDR3 contains 13 residues. Germline V gives CDR1 ENHRY, CDR2 SYGVKD. The DNA for the CDR3 is TGTGCCACCAGTTTCGCGGCCACCTACGAGCAGTACTTC. Translated: CATSFAATYEQYF.

The chain carries TRBV18 and TRBJ2-7; D uncertain. Deletions cut 2 bases from V and 2 bases from J, with 13 bases between. The germline V gene encodes CDR1 KGHSH and CDR2 LQKENI. The length of the CDR3 is 15 residues. CDR3 bases: TGTGCCAGCTCACCAAGTGCAGGTAGTACCTACGAGCAGTACTTC. Translating gives CASSPSAGSTYEQYF.

The chain carries TRBV20-1 and TRBJ1-5, with TRBD1 identical over 9 bases. The CDR3 is 17 amino acids. Germline assignment: CDR1 DFQATT and CDR2 SNEGSKA (reference sequence). V shed 2 bases and J 5 bases; nucleotides not matched to a gene: 13. CDR3 region: CSARSIRGGQGYQPQHF. DNA for the CDR3: TGCAGTGCTAGATCGATTAGAGGTGGACAGGGGTATCAGCCCCAGCATTTT.

Worth noting for this clonotype: A read error may be the cause here, since a much bigger clone is one base away. V is TRBV7-2 and J is TRBJ2-1; D is undetermined. The DNA end is more similar to TRBJ2-7, so the J call may be wrong. There are 12 residues in the CDR3. The V gene's germline CDR1 is SGHTA and CDR2 FQGNSA. The CDR3 DNA reads TGTACCAGCAGCTTAGCGCTAAATGAGCAGTACTTC. It codes for CTSSLALNEQYF.

This clonotype was counted only a few times. The chain recombines TRBV20-1 with TRBJ2-5; TRBD2 agrees at 10 bases. CDR3 length: 15 amino acids. The trim removed 3 bases at V and 5 bases at J, leaving 9 bases unmatched. Germline V gene sequence: CDR1 DFQATT, CDR2 SNEGSKA (reference sequence). The CDR3 sequence is CSASLTSGSGETQYF. The CDR3 DNA is TGCAGTGCTAGTTTGACTAGCGGGTCTGGCGAGACCCAGTACTTC.

The rearrangement joins TRBV20-1 to TRBJ2-7, with a tentative D call TRBD2 (6 bases). The better agreement between TRBJ2-5 and the DNA end casts doubt on the J call. The germline V gene has CDR1 DFQATT and CDR2 SNEGSKA (reference sequence). The CDR3 spans 14 residues. Written as DNA, the CDR3 is TGCAGTGCTCCCCACGGAGGGACGAAAGAGACCCAGTACTTC. This encodes CSAPHGGTKETQYF.

J is TRBJ2-7 and V is TRBV23-1; 7 bases map to TRBD1. TRBV23-1 is treated as an ORF (open reading frame) with a function not yet certain. J lost 1 base, V lost 8 bases, and 14 bases had no gene match. The CDR3 runs 16 residues. The CDR3 sequence: CASEGAYIFPSYEQYF. The CDR3 DNA sequence: TGCGCCAGCGAGGGGGCTTACATTTTCCCTTCCTACGAGCAGTACTTC.

This clonotype was seen only a few times. The V and J genes are TRBV29-1 and TRBJ2-1; TRBD2 matches 15 bases. This CDR3 is built from 16 residues. J gave up 8 bases and V 4 bases, and 9 bases lay outside the gene matches. Germline V gives CDR1 SQVTM, CDR2 ANQGSEA. The CDR3 here is CSVAGGLAGGRDEQFF. The CDR3 region has the DNA TGCAGCGTTGCAGGGGGACTAGCGGGGGGTCGGGATGAGCAGTTCTTC.

This chain uses TRBV15 with TRBJ1-2; TRBD1 agrees at 10 bases. V shed 4 bases and J 6 bases; nucleotides not matched to a gene: 8. The V gene's germline CDR1 is LNHNV and CDR2 YYDKDF (reference sequence). CDR3 length: 15 amino acids. Written as DNA, the CDR3 is TGTGCCACCAGCACCCGGGACAGGGGATCCGATGGCTACACCTTC. Translation: CATSTRDRGSDGYTF.

This clonotype was counted only a few times. The chain links TRBV20-1 to TRBJ2-7; D is undetermined. Per the germline V gene, CDR1 is DFQATT and CDR2 is SNEGSKA (reference sequence). V was trimmed by 0 bases and J by 0 bases, leaving 18 bases between them. The CDR3 contains 17 residues. The DNA for the CDR3 is TGCAGTGCTAGAGACAGGCTCCGAGCCTCGAGCTCCTACGAGCAGTACTTC. Amino acids: CSARDRLRASSSYEQYF.

The rearrangement joins TRBV10-2 to TRBJ1-1, with a tentative D call TRBD1 (6 bases). This CDR3 has 16 residues. Trimming took off 6 bases at V and 3 bases at J, with 20 bases between the two ends. Germline assignment: CDR1 WSHSY and CDR2 SAAADI. DNA of the CDR3: TGCGCCAGCAGCGATCCAGGGGCCCCGGTGGACACTGAAGCTTTCTTT. It encodes CASSDPGAPVDTEAFF.

CDR3 coding DNA: TGTGCCAGCGAGGGGACAGGGGAGACCCAGTACTTC. Its translation: CASEGTGETQYF. The chain recombines TRBV28 with TRBJ2-7, with TRBD1 matching 9 bases. The J call is uncertain, as TRBJ2-5 better fits the DNA end. The germline gives CDR1 MDHEN, CDR2 SYDVKM. The CDR3 is made up of 12 amino acids.

This clonotype appeared many times. This chain connects TRBV5-1 to TRBJ2-7, with D hard to call. V lost 7 bases, J lost 5 bases, and 13 bases lay in between. The CDR3 has 12 amino acids. The germline V gene has CDR1 SGHRS and CDR2 YFSETQ. The CDR3: CASALEANEQYF. In nucleotides, the CDR3 is TGCGCCAGCGCCTTAGAAGCGAACGAGCAGTACTTC.

The gene calls are TRBV28 and TRBJ1-1, with TRBD1 matching over 7 bases. CDR3 size: 20 residues. The ends lost 3 bases at V and 3 bases at J; junction bases unmatched: 22. Germline CDR1 MDHEN, CDR2 SYDVKM. The CDR3 reads CASSFLWKRGLPTEDTEAFF. The CDR3 bases are TGTGCCAGCAGTTTTTTATGGAAGAGGGGGCTTCCCACCGAGGACACTGAAGCTTTCTTT.

Of note for this clonotype: With a much larger clone just one base away, this may be a read error. The CDR3 region is CSAGSSYEQFF. The CDR3 DNA follows: TGCAGCGCGGGCAGTTCCTACGAGCAGTTCTTC. The genes are TRBV29-1 and TRBJ2-1; no definite D call. The CDR3 runs 11 residues. Germline V CDR1 and CDR2: SQVTM, ANQGSEA. The V end was cut by 7 bases, the J end by 10 bases, with 14 bases between.

In this sample, this clonotype turned up many times. The gene calls are TRBV12-3 or TRBV12-4 and TRBJ2-7; TRBD1 matches at 10 bases. The CDR3 length is 13 residues. The junction had 4 bases not matched to a gene; V was cut back by 6 bases and J by 5 bases. This chain's CDR3 is CASSPTGGHEQYF. As DNA, the CDR3 is TGTGCCAGCAGCCCGACAGGGGGCCACGAGCAGTACTTC.

Only a few counts were recorded for this clonotype. The chain employs TRBV4-3 and TRBJ2-1; 13 bases match TRBD2. CDR1 and CDR2 (germline): LGHNA, YSLEER. The length of the CDR3 is 19 residues. Trimming at V came to 2 bases and at J to 9 bases, leaving 16 bases not matched to a gene. This chain's CDR3 is CASSQNRLAGGHDVGEQFF. The CDR3, as DNA: TGCGCCAGCAGCCAAAATCGACTAGCGGGGGGCCACGACGTGGGTGAGCAGTTCTTC.

This clonotype is a singleton in its sample. The chain carries TRBV12-3 or TRBV12-4 and TRBJ2-2; TRBD1 matches at 9 bases. Trimming took 6 bases from V and 3 from J; bases not matched to a gene: 17. The CDR3 spans 19 residues. The CDR3 bases are TGTGCCAGCAGACCCACAGGGGGCGCAGGGGTTGGGTACACCGGGGAGCTGTTTTTT. It encodes CASRPTGGAGVGYTGELFF.

The V and J genes are TRBV6-5 and TRBJ2-1; 8 nucleotides align to TRBD1. The CDR3 is made up of 10 amino acids. Unmatched junction bases numbered 3, after V lost 6 bases and J lost 14 bases. Germline V gene lookup returns CDR1 MNHEY and CDR2 SVGAGI. The CDR3: CASRDRVEFF. Written as DNA, the CDR3 is TGTGCCAGCAGGGACAGGGTTGAGTTCTTC.

This rearrangement joins TRBV28 to TRBJ2-3; the match to TRBD1 covers 7 bases. With 6 bases clipped from V and 6 bases from J, the junction kept 3 bases outside the gene matches. Germline V gene sequence: CDR1 MDHEN, CDR2 SYDVKM. The CDR3 has 12 residues. In DNA form, the CDR3 reads TGTGCCAGCAGGCTGACAGGGGATACGCAGTATTTT. Its translation: CASRLTGDTQYF.

V is TRBV25-1 and J is TRBJ1-2; the D gene is possibly TRBD1 (6 bases). The CDR3 is 13 residues long. V gave up 5 bases and J gave up 6 bases, with 13 bases separating them. In germline, CDR1 is MGHDK, CDR2 SYGVNS. The CDR3 loop is CASSPGTIDGYTF. CDR3 DNA sequence: TGTGCCAGCAGTCCCGGGACAATCGATGGCTACACCTTC.

This chain links TRBV4-1 with TRBJ1-5; a possible D gene is TRBD1 (5 bases). Looked up from germline, CDR1 is MGHRA and CDR2 is YSYEKL. The CDR3 totals 15 residues. The V end was cut by 0 bases, the J end by 6 bases, with 12 bases between. CDR3 bases: TGCGCCAGCAGCCAAGATGGGGCGCAGGCTCAGCCCCAGCATTTT. Amino acid sequence: CASSQDGAQAQPQHF.

J is TRBJ1-6 and V is TRBV25-1, with TRBD1 as a possible D gene (5 bases). V was pared by 3 bases and J by 7 bases, with 13 bases between. Germline V gene data show CDR1 as MGHDK and CDR2 as SYGVNS. CDR3 length: 15 residues. CDR3: CASSEQGELNSPLHF. The DNA for the CDR3 is TGTGCCAGCAGTGAGCAGGGAGAACTAAATTCACCCCTCCACTTT.

The chain recombines TRBV20-1 with TRBJ2-5, with D perhaps TRBD1 (5 bases). Germline lookup yields CDR1 DFQATT and CDR2 SNEGSKA (reference sequence). The CDR3 extends over 15 amino acids. V was pared by 0 bases and J by 2 bases, with 13 bases between. The CDR3 spells CSARDGATRQETQYF. The CDR3 bases are TGCAGTGCTAGAGATGGGGCGACTCGTCAAGAGACCCAGTACTTC.